These T cell receptor beta chains were read from a single sample in a study of shared clonotypes between healthy human individuals. Some clones are missing from TCRdb's copy, which holds only in-frame ones; the method was immunoSEQ multiplex PCR. Of 2 million to 2.5 million clones detected, 85% to 95% appear once; the ten largest clones hold 0.39%. The specimen was naive CD4+ T cells from PBMCs. These receptors originate from a young man in good health. Some clones in this sample may be carry-over from other donors' samples. CDR3s include the opening cysteine and the closing phenylalanine or tryptophan. Fields, in order: D gene, V gene, J gene, clone size, CDR3 DNA, CDR3 protein. The D gene is left open where the match is weak. A clone size is listed for some rows: how often the clone was seen (once, few, many), or a class if it is expanded.

D gene: NA; V gene: TRBV10-3; J gene: TRBJ2-7; clone size: NA; CDR3 DNA: TGTGCCATCGGGAGTGGCAGGAGCTCCTACGAGCAGTACTTC; CDR3 protein: CAIGSGRSSYEQYF
D gene: NA; V gene: TRBV19; J gene: TRBJ1-5; clone size: NA; CDR3 DNA: TGTGCCAGTACCACCCAGGGATTTCAGCCCCAGCATTTT; CDR3 protein: CASTTQGFQPQHF
D gene: TRBD1; V gene: TRBV5-1; J gene: TRBJ1-1; clone size: once; CDR3 DNA: TGCGCCAGCAGCTTGGCGACCGGGACAGCAAACACTGAAGCTTTCTTT; CDR3 protein: CASSLATGTANTEAFF
D gene: NA; V gene: TRBV19; J gene: TRBJ2-5; clone size: NA; CDR3 DNA: TGTGCCAGTAGTATACAGTGGAGCCAAGAGACCCAGTACTTC; CDR3 protein: CASSIQWSQETQYF
D gene: NA; V gene: TRBV10-1; J gene: TRBJ1-1; clone size: NA; CDR3 DNA: TGCGCCAGCTCCTGGAAATCGAACACTGAAGCTTTCTTT; CDR3 protein: CASSWKSNTEAFF
D gene: TRBD2; V gene: TRBV19; J gene: TRBJ2-1; clone size: once; CDR3 DNA: TGTGCCAGTAGTATACCCGACGGTAGCGGGAGGGCCGGAGAGCAGTTCTTC; CDR3 protein: CASSIPDGSGRAGEQFF
D gene: TRBD1; V gene: TRBV28; J gene: TRBJ2-5; clone size: NA; CDR3 DNA: TGTGCCAGCAGTTTAATTGGGACAGGGAGGGGGGAGACCCAGTACTTC; CDR3 protein: CASSLIGTGRGETQYF
D gene: NA; V gene: TRBV19; J gene: TRBJ1-1; clone size: NA; CDR3 DNA: TGTGCCAGTACCCCCCTATACGGCACTGAAGCTTTCTTT; CDR3 protein: CASTPLYGTEAFF
D gene: TRBD1; V gene: TRBV5-6; J gene: TRBJ2-2; clone size: NA; CDR3 DNA: TGTGCCAGCAGCCGGACAGGGGCCGACACCGGGGAGCTGTTTTTT; CDR3 protein: CASSRTGADTGELFF
D gene: NA; V gene: TRBV5-1; J gene: TRBJ1-5; clone size: NA; CDR3 DNA: TGCGCCAGCAGCGCCGGGGCAGGAGAGAGTCAGCCCCAGCATTTT; CDR3 protein: CASSAGAGESQPQHF
D gene: TRBD1; V gene: TRBV7-2; J gene: TRBJ2-7; clone size: NA; CDR3 DNA: TGTGCCAGCAGCCGGGACAGGGCCTCCTACGAGCAGTACTTC; CDR3 protein: CASSRDRASYEQYF
D gene: NA; V gene: TRBV5-5; J gene: TRBJ2-7; clone size: once; CDR3 DNA: TGTGCCAGCAGCTTAAGGGCCCCGTTAACTTACGAGCAGTACTTC; CDR3 protein: CASSLRAPLTYEQYF
D gene: NA; V gene: TRBV10-3; J gene: TRBJ1-1; clone size: NA; CDR3 DNA: TGTGCCATCAGTGGAAGCCTAGGGAACACTGAAGCTTTCTTT; CDR3 protein: CAISGSLGNTEAFF
D gene: NA; V gene: TRBV7-9; J gene: TRBJ2-7; clone size: NA; CDR3 DNA: TGTGCCAGCAGCTTAAGGTCCGGGACCTCAGCCTACGAGCAGTACTTC; CDR3 protein: CASSLRSGTSAYEQYF
D gene: TRBD2; V gene: TRBV7-6; J gene: TRBJ2-1; clone size: NA; CDR3 DNA: TGTGCCAGCAGCCCCGGGACTAGCGGGAGCCCCTGGGTAGAGCAGTTCTTC; CDR3 protein: CASSPGTSGSPWVEQFF
D gene: NA; V gene: TRBV2; J gene: TRBJ1-2; clone size: few; CDR3 DNA: TGTGCCAGCAGTGCCGGACGAGGCTACACCTTC; CDR3 protein: CASSAGRGYTF
D gene: NA; V gene: TRBV5-4; J gene: TRBJ1-1; clone size: NA; CDR3 DNA: TGTGCCAGCAGCTCCCGACGAGGCACTGAAGCTTTCTTT; CDR3 protein: CASSSRRGTEAFF
D gene: NA; V gene: TRBV5-1; J gene: TRBJ2-2; clone size: NA; CDR3 DNA: TGCGCCAGCAGAAGTACAAAAGAGGGCACCGGGGAGCTGTTTTTT; CDR3 protein: CASRSTKEGTGELFF
D gene: NA; V gene: TRBV27; J gene: TRBJ1-2; clone size: NA; CDR3 DNA: TGTGCCTCATCCCAGAGTGCGGCCCCCCATGGCTACACCTTC; CDR3 protein: CASSQSAAPHGYTF
D gene: TRBD2; V gene: TRBV6-5; J gene: TRBJ2-7; clone size: once; CDR3 DNA: TGTGCCAGCATCAATAGCGGGACCGACTACGAGCAGTACTTC; CDR3 protein: CASINSGTDYEQYF
D gene: TRBD1; V gene: TRBV5-1; J gene: TRBJ1-1; clone size: NA; CDR3 DNA: TGCGCCAGCACTGGACAGGCGGTGAACACTGAAGCTTTCTTT; CDR3 protein: CASTGQAVNTEAFF
D gene: TRBD1; V gene: TRBV19; J gene: TRBJ1-1; clone size: once; CDR3 DNA: TGTGCCAGTAGTACCGACAGGGAGAACACTGAAGCTTTCTTT; CDR3 protein: CASSTDRENTEAFF
D gene: TRBD1; V gene: TRBV10-3; J gene: TRBJ2-1; clone size: NA; CDR3 DNA: TGTGCCATCAAATCCGGGACAGGGGACAATGAGCAGTTCTTC; CDR3 protein: CAIKSGTGDNEQFF
D gene: NA; V gene: TRBV5-1; J gene: TRBJ2-3; clone size: NA; CDR3 DNA: TGCGCCAGCAGCTTGGGATTTGGGGGAACAGATACGCAGTATTTT; CDR3 protein: CASSLGFGGTDTQYF
D gene: NA; V gene: TRBV5-1; J gene: TRBJ2-7; clone size: once; CDR3 DNA: TGCGCCAGCAGCTTACAGGGCACGTTCACATTC; CDR3 protein: CASSLQGTFTF
D gene: NA; V gene: TRBV18; J gene: TRBJ2-5; clone size: NA; CDR3 DNA: TGTGCCAGCTCACCACTAGGAGAGACCCAGTACTTC; CDR3 protein: CASSPLGETQYF
D gene: NA; V gene: TRBV2; J gene: TRBJ2-6; clone size: NA; CDR3 DNA: TGTGCCAGCACTTATAGCGGGGCCAACGTCCTGACTTTC; CDR3 protein: CASTYSGANVLTF
D gene: NA; V gene: TRBV28; J gene: TRBJ2-3; clone size: NA; CDR3 DNA: TGTGCCGGAGGATCTAGCACAGATACGCAGTATTTT; CDR3 protein: CAGGSSTDTQYF
D gene: TRBD2; V gene: TRBV5-4; J gene: TRBJ2-1; clone size: NA; CDR3 DNA: TGTGCCAGCAGCTTCGGGACTAGCGGATCCAATGAGCAGTTCTTC; CDR3 protein: CASSFGTSGSNEQFF
D gene: NA; V gene: TRBV18; J gene: TRBJ2-7; clone size: NA; CDR3 DNA: TGTGCCAGCTCAGAATTACAGGGTAACGAGCAGTACTTC; CDR3 protein: CASSELQGNEQYF
D gene: TRBD1; V gene: TRBV18; J gene: TRBJ2-7; clone size: NA; CDR3 DNA: TGTGCCAGCTCACCTCCAGGATTACAGGGGGCCTACGAGCAGTACTTC; CDR3 protein: CASSPPGLQGAYEQYF
D gene: TRBD1; V gene: TRBV28; J gene: TRBJ2-5; clone size: NA; CDR3 DNA: TGTGCCAGCACCAAAGACAGGGGGTCCCCAGAGACCCAGTACTTC; CDR3 protein: CASTKDRGSPETQYF
D gene: NA; V gene: TRBV7-3; J gene: TRBJ1-5; clone size: NA; CDR3 DNA: TGTGCCAGCAGCCCGGACAGAGATCAGCCCCAGCATTTT; CDR3 protein: CASSPDRDQPQHF
D gene: NA; V gene: TRBV19; J gene: TRBJ1-1; clone size: few; CDR3 DNA: TGTGCCAGTAGTTCTAGGCCGAGTGGAACTGAAGCTTTCTTT; CDR3 protein: CASSSRPSGTEAFF
D gene: NA; V gene: TRBV11-2; J gene: TRBJ1-4; clone size: NA; CDR3 DNA: TGTGCCAGCAGCTTAATATCTGGGAGTTCTGGACTGTTTTTT; CDR3 protein: CASSLISGSSGLFF
D gene: NA; V gene: TRBV7-9; J gene: TRBJ1-1; clone size: NA; CDR3 DNA: TGTGCCAGCAGTAGGCAGGGAGGCACTGAAGCTTTCTTT; CDR3 protein: CASSRQGGTEAFF
D gene: NA; V gene: TRBV6-6; J gene: TRBJ1-4; clone size: NA; CDR3 DNA: TGTGCCAGCAGTTACGCGGGGTCAACTAATGAAAAACTGTTTTTT; CDR3 protein: CASSYAGSTNEKLFF
D gene: NA; V gene: TRBV7-2; J gene: TRBJ2-5; clone size: NA; CDR3 DNA: TGTGCCAGCAGCCGACAGTTCGCGGGAGAGACCCAGTACTTC; CDR3 protein: CASSRQFAGETQYF
D gene: NA; V gene: TRBV25-1; J gene: TRBJ1-4; clone size: NA; CDR3 DNA: TGTGCCAGCAGTGAATTTGGTGAAAAACTGTTTTTT; CDR3 protein: CASSEFGEKLFF
D gene: TRBD2; V gene: TRBV5-1; J gene: TRBJ2-3; clone size: NA; CDR3 DNA: TGCGCCAGCAGCCCTGGGGGTAGCGGGGGCACAGATACGCAGTATTTT; CDR3 protein: CASSPGGSGGTDTQYF
D gene: TRBD1; V gene: TRBV7-6; J gene: TRBJ1-1; clone size: NA; CDR3 DNA: TGTGCCAGCAGCAAGCAACAGGGGAGTACGACTGAAGCTTTCTTT; CDR3 protein: CASSKQQGSTTEAFF
D gene: NA; V gene: TRBV5-4; J gene: TRBJ1-2; clone size: NA; CDR3 DNA: TGTGCCAGCAGCCCGGGAGCCCTCTATGGCTACACCTTC; CDR3 protein: CASSPGALYGYTF
D gene: TRBD2; V gene: TRBV2; J gene: TRBJ2-7; clone size: NA; CDR3 DNA: TGTGCCAGCAGTGTTGAGGGAGGGCTACGAAAATTC; CDR3 protein: CASSVEGGLRKF
D gene: NA; V gene: TRBV27; J gene: TRBJ2-1; clone size: NA; CDR3 DNA: TGTGCCAGCAGTTCGATCCCCCCACTAGAAGAGATCCCTAGTGAGCAGTTCTTC; CDR3 protein: CASSSIPPLEEIPSEQFF
D gene: NA; V gene: TRBV6-1; J gene: TRBJ2-7; clone size: NA; CDR3 DNA: TGTGCCAGCAGTGTACAGGGTGTCGGGATAGGGTACGAGCAGTACTTC; CDR3 protein: CASSVQGVGIGYEQYF
D gene: NA; V gene: TRBV27; J gene: TRBJ2-5; clone size: NA; CDR3 DNA: TGTGCCAGCAGCATTGGGACTCTCCCGGAGACCCAGTACTTC; CDR3 protein: CASSIGTLPETQYF
D gene: TRBD2; V gene: TRBV5-1; J gene: TRBJ2-1; clone size: NA; CDR3 DNA: TGCGCCAGCAGCTTGGGACTAGCGGACGTTAATGAGCAGTTCTTC; CDR3 protein: CASSLGLADVNEQFF
D gene: NA; V gene: TRBV5-6; J gene: TRBJ1-3; clone size: NA; CDR3 DNA: TGTGCCAGCAGCCGGGGGAACACCATATATTTT; CDR3 protein: CASSRGNTIYF
D gene: TRBD2; V gene: TRBV19; J gene: TRBJ2-1; clone size: NA; CDR3 DNA: TGTGCCAGTAGTACGAGGCCCTTTGGACAGTATAGCGGGAGCCTCTCCTACAATGAGCAGTTCTTC; CDR3 protein: CASSTRPFGQYSGSLSYNEQFF
D gene: NA; V gene: TRBV7-2; J gene: TRBJ2-3; clone size: NA; CDR3 DNA: TGTGCCAGCAGCTTAGTTCGAGGGCAGGGGGGGGATACGCAGTATTTT; CDR3 protein: CASSLVRGQGGDTQYF
D gene: TRBD1; V gene: TRBV6-1; J gene: TRBJ1-5; clone size: NA; CDR3 DNA: TGTGCCAGCAGTACCCGGGACAGTAGTCAGCCCCAGCATTTT; CDR3 protein: CASSTRDSSQPQHF
D gene: TRBD1; V gene: TRBV10-3; J gene: TRBJ1-1; clone size: few; CDR3 DNA: TGTGCCATCAGCCCAGGGACAGGGGTGGGAACTGAAGCTTTCTTT; CDR3 protein: CAISPGTGVGTEAFF
D gene: TRBD2; V gene: TRBV30; J gene: TRBJ2-7; clone size: NA; CDR3 DNA: TGTGCCTGGAGGACTAGCGGGAGTGGGGAGCAGTACTTC; CDR3 protein: CAWRTSGSGEQYF
D gene: NA; V gene: TRBV25-1; J gene: TRBJ2-3; clone size: NA; CDR3 DNA: TGTGCCAGCAGTGAAGGCCGGGCCGCTAGCACAGATACGCAGTATTTT; CDR3 protein: CASSEGRAASTDTQYF
D gene: TRBD1; V gene: TRBV7-2; J gene: TRBJ2-2; clone size: NA; CDR3 DNA: TGTGCCAGCAGCTGGGGACAGGGCCCCGACACCGGGGAGCTGTTTTTT; CDR3 protein: CASSWGQGPDTGELFF
D gene: TRBD1; V gene: TRBV18; J gene: TRBJ1-3; clone size: NA; CDR3 DNA: TGTGCCAGCTCACCCCAGGGACAGGGCGACGGAAACACCATATATTTT; CDR3 protein: CASSPQGQGDGNTIYF
D gene: TRBD2; V gene: TRBV5-1; J gene: TRBJ2-5; clone size: NA; CDR3 DNA: TGCGCCAGCAGAACTGCCGGGACTAGCGAAGAGACCCAGTACTTC; CDR3 protein: CASRTAGTSEETQYF
D gene: NA; V gene: TRBV28; J gene: TRBJ2-1; clone size: NA; CDR3 DNA: TGTGCCAGCAGTGTACCCGATGAGCAGTTCTTC; CDR3 protein: CASSVPDEQFF
D gene: NA; V gene: TRBV15; J gene: TRBJ2-2; clone size: NA; CDR3 DNA: TGTGCCACCAGCAGAGACCCCGGACGGAGCACCGGGGAGCTGTTTTTT; CDR3 protein: CATSRDPGRSTGELFF